In this sample, the clone carrying this TCR beta chain turned up many times. The germline V and J ends were trimmed by 1 base and 0 bases, with 6 bases remaining between them. This CDR3 comprises 14 residues. The germline CDR1 and CDR2 sequences are MGHRA and YSYEKL. This record belongs to a study of identical twins. Via MiXCR, TCRdb re-called the 5' RACE reads, giving one row per CDR3 protein. The repertoire holds 650,000 to 800,000 distinct CDR3 sequences, with over 8.5% as singletons. These data were also filed under a second study, of yellow fever vaccine responses in identical twins.

Sample: PBMCs. This chain uses TRBV4-1 with TRBJ1-1; D gene uncertain. The receptor was derived from a woman younger than 30 in good health. The CDR3 here is CASSQVPVNTEAFF. The CDR3 DNA reads TGCGCCAGCAGCCAAGTACCGGTGAACACTGAAGCTTTCTTT.